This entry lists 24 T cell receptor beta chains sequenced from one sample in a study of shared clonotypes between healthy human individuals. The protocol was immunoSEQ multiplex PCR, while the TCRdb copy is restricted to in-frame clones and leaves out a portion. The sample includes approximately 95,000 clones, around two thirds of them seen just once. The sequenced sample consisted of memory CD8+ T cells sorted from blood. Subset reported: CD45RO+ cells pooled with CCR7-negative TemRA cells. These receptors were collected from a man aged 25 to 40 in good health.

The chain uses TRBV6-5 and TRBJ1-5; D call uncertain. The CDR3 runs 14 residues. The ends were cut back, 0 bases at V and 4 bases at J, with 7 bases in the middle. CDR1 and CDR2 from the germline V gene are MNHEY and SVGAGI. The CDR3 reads CASSYSSSNQPQHF. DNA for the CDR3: TGTGCCAGCAGTTACTCGAGTAGTAATCAGCCCCAGCATTTT.

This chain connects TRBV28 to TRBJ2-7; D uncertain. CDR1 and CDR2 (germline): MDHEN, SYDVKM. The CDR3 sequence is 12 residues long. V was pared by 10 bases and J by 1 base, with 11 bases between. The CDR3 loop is CATVTSSYEQYF. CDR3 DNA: TGTGCCACCGTCACATCATCCTACGAGCAGTACTTC. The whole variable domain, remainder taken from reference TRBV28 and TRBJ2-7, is DVKVTQSSRYLVKRTGEKVFLECVQDMDHENMFWYRQDPGLGLRLIYFSYDVKMKEKGDIPEGYSVSREKKERFSLILESASTNQTSMYLCATVTSSYEQYFGPGTRLTVT.

The DNA for the CDR3 is TGCGCCAGCAGCTTGGAAGGGGGAGAGGATGAGCAGTTCTTC. Protein sequence: CASSLEGGEDEQFF. This chain uses TRBV5-1 with TRBJ2-1; TRBD1 is a possible D gene (6 bases). This CDR3 has 14 amino acids. CDR1 and CDR2 (germline): SGHRS, YFSETQ. V lost 0 bases and J 8 bases, leaving 12 bases between the germline ends.

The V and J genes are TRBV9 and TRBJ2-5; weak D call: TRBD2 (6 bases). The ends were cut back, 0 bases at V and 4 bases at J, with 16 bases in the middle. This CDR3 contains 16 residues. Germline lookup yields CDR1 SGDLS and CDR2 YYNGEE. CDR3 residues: CASSVEDGSLGETQYF. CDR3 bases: TGTGCCAGCAGCGTAGAGGACGGGAGTTTGGGAGAGACCCAGTACTTC.

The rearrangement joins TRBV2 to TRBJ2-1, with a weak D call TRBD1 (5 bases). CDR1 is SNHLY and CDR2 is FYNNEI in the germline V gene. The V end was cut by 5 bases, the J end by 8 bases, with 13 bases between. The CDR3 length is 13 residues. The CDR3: CASSYIGVDEQFF. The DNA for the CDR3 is TGTGCCAGCAGTTACATAGGGGTGGATGAGCAGTTCTTC.

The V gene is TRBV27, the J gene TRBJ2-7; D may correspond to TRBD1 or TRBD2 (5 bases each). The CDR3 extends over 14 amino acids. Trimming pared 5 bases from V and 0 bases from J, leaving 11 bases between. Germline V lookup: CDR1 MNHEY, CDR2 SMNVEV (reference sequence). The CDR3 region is CASSAMGVSYEQYF. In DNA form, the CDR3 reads TGTGCCAGCAGTGCTATGGGGGTCTCCTACGAGCAGTACTTC.

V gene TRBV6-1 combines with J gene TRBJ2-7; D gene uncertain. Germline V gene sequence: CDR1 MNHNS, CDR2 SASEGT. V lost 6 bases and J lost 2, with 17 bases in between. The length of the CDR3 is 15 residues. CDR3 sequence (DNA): TGTGCCAGCAGACGCGAAGGTGGCAGCACCTACGAGCAGTACTTC. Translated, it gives CASRREGGSTYEQYF.

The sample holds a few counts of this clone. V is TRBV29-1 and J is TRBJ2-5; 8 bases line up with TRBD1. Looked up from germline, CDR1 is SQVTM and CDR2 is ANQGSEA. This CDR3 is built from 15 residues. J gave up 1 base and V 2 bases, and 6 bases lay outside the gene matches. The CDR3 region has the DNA TGCAGCGTTGAACCCGACAGGGGACGCCAAGAGACCCAGTACTTC. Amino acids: CSVEPDRGRQETQYF.

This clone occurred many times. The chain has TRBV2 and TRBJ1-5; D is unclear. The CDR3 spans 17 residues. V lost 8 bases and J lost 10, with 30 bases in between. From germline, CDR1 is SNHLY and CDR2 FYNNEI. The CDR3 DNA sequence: TGTGCCAGCGAATCCTCTCCCTCTAGGGTACGGGTTAGCCCCCAGCATTTT. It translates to CASESSPSRVRVSPQHF.

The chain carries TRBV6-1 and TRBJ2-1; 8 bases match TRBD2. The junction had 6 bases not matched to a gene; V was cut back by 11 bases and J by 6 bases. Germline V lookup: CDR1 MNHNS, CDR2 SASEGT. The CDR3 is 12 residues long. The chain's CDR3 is CALREGTNEQFF. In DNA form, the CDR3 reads TGTGCCTTACGGGAGGGCACCAATGAGCAGTTCTTC.

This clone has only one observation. CDR3 loop: CASPRGAKQYF. The CDR3 DNA reads as TGTGCCAGCCCCCGAGGGGCTAAGCAGTACTTC. The chain is built from TRBV2 and TRBJ2-5; possibly TRBD1 or TRBD2 for D (5 bases each). There are 11 residues in the CDR3. The germline gives CDR1 SNHLY, CDR2 FYNNEI. V lost 8 bases to trimming and J lost 11 bases, with 15 bases between them.

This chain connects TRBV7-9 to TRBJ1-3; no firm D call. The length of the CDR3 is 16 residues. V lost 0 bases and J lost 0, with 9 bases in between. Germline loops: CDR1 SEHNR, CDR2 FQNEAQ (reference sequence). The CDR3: CASSLANPSSGNTIYF. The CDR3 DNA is TGTGCCAGCAGCTTAGCGAACCCGAGCTCTGGAAACACCATATATTTT.

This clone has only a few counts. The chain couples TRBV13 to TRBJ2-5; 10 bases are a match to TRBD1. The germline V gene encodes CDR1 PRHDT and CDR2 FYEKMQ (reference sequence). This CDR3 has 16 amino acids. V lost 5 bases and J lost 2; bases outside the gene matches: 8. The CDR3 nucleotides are TGTGCCAGCAGCGGATCGGACAGGGGGAGACAAGAGACCCAGTACTTC. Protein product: CASSGSDRGRQETQYF.

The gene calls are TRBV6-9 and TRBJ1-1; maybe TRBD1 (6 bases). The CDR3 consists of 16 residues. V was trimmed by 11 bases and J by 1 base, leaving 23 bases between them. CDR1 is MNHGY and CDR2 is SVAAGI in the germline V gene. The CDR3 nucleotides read TGTGCCGGCCCCGGGCAGGGGCCTGGCGAGAACACTGAAGCTTTCTTT. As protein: CAGPGQGPGENTEAFF.

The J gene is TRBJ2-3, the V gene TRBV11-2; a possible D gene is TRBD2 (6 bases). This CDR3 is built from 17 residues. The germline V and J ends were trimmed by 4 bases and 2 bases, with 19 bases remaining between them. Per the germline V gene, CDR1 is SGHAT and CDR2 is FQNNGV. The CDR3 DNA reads TGTGCCAGCAGCTCTTACCCTAGCGACGGGGACACAGATACGCAGTATTTT. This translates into CASSSYPSDGDTDTQYF.

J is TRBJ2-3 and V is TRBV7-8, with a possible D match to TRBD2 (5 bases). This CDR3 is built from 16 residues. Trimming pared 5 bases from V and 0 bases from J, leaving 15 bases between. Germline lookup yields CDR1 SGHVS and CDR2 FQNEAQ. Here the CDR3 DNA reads TGTGCCAGCAGCCCCTGGGCGGGCGGGAGCACAGATACGCAGTATTTT. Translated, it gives CASSPWAGGSTDTQYF. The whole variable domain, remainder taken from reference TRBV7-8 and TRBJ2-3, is GAGVSQSPRYKVAKRGQDVALRCDPISGHVSLFWYQQALGQGPEFLTYFQNEAQLDKSGLPSDRFFAERPEGSVSTLKIQRTQQEDSAVYLCASSPWAGGSTDTQYFGPGTRLTVL.

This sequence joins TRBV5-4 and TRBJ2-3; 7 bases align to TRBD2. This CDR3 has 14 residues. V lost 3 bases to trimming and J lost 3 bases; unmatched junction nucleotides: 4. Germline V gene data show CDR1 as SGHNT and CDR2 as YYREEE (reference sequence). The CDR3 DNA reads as TGTGCCAGCAGCTCGACTAGCAAAACAGATACGCAGTATTTT. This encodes CASSSTSKTDTQYF. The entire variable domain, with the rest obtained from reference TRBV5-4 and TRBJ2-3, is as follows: ETGVTQSPTHLIKTRGQQVTLRCSSQSGHNTVSWYQQALGQGPQFIFQYYREEENGRGNFPPRFSGLQFPNYSSELNVNALELDDSALYLCASSSTSKTDTQYFGPGTRLTVL.

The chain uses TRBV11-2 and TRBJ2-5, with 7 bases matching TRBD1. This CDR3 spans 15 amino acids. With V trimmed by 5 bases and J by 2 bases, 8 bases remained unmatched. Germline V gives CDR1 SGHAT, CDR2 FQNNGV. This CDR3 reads CASSLGPGGQETQYF. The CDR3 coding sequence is TGTGCCAGCAGCCTAGGTCCAGGGGGACAAGAGACCCAGTACTTC.

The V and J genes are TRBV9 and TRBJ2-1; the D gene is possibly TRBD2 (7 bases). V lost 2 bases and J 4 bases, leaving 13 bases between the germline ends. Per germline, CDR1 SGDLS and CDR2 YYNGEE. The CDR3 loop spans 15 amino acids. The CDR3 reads CASSVDGGQYNEQFF. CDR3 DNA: TGTGCCAGCAGCGTTGACGGGGGGCAGTACAATGAGCAGTTCTTC.

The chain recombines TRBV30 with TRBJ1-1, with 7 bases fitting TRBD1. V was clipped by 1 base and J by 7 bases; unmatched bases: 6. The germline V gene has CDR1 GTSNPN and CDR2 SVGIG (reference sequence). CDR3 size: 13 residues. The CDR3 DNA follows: TGTGCCTGGAGTGCGACAGGGTTGGATGAAGCTTTCTTT. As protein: CAWSATGLDEAFF. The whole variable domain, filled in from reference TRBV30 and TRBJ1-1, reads SQTIHQWPATLVQPVGSPLSLECTVEGTSNPNLYWYRQAAGRGLQLLFYSVGIGQISSEVPQNLSASRPQDRQFILSSKKLLLSDSGFYLCAWSATGLDEAFFGQGTRLTVV.

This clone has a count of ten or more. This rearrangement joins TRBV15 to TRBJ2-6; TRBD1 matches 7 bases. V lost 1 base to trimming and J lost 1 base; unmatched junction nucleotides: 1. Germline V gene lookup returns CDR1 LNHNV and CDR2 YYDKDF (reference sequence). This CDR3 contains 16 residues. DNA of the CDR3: TGTGCCACCAGCAGAGCAGGGGGTTCTGGGGCCAACGTCCTGACTTTC. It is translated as CATSRAGGSGANVLTF. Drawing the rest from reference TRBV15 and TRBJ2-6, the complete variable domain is DAMVIQNPRYQVTQFGKPVTLSCSQTLNHNVMYWYQQKSSQAPKLLFHYYDKDFNNEADTPDNFQSRRPNTSFCFLDIRSPGLGDTAMYLCATSRAGGSGANVLTFGAGSRLTVL.

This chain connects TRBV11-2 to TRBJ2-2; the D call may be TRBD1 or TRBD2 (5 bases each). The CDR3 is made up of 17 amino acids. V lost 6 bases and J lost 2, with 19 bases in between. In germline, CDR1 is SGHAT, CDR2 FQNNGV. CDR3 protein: CASREAGAPPNTGELFF. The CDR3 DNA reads TGTGCCAGCAGAGAGGCCGGGGCACCTCCTAACACCGGGGAGCTGTTTTTT.

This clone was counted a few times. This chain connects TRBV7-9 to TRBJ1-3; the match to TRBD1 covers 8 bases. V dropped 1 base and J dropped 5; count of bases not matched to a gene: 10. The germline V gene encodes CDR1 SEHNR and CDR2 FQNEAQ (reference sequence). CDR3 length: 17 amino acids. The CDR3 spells CASSLVVGQGDRNTIYF. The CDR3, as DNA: TGTGCCAGCAGCTTAGTGGTTGGACAGGGAGACAGAAACACCATATATTTT.

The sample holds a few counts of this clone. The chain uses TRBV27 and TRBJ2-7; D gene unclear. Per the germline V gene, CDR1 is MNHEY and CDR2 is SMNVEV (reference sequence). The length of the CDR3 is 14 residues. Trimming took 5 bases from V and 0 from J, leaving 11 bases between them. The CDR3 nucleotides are TGTGCCAGCAGTCCCGCCGTTTTCTCCTACGAGCAGTACTTC. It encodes CASSPAVFSYEQYF.